Listed below are T cell receptor beta chains from one sample, sequenced in a study of T cell repertoires in cytomegalovirus infection. A single record per CDR3 protein comes from TCRdb applying MiXCR to the reads. The repertoire holds hundreds of thousands of distinct CDR3 sequences, with roughly a third as singletons. Their antigens remain unidentified. Sequencing used cultured PBMCs, obtained from culture after CMV antigen stimulation. Receptors originate from a human donor in good health (CMV status not recorded). Some clones in this sample may be carry-over from other donors' samples. The CDR3 runs from the conserved cysteine through the conserved F or W. A D gene is named only where the DNA matches it firmly. Clone size is given for some rows only: seen once, a few or many times, or a class if the clone is expanded.

clone size,V gene,J gene,D gene,CDR3 protein,CDR3 DNA
-,TRBV19,TRBJ2-5,-,CASSERLPRAQYF,TGTGCCAGTAGTGAGCGGTTGCCAAGGGCCCAGTACTTC
few,TRBV7-2,TRBJ2-1,TRBD2,CASRSTSGGYNEQFF,TGTGCCAGCAGGAGTACTAGCGGGGGTTACAATGAGCAGTTCTTC
-,TRBV6-1,TRBJ2-3,-,CASQSGRITDTQYF,TGTGCCAGCCAATCGGGACGAATCACAGATACGCAGTATTTT
-,TRBV6-6,TRBJ2-7,TRBD2,CASSYDGGRYYEQYF,TGTGCCAGCAGTTACGATGGCGGGAGGTACTACGAGCAGTACTTC
-,TRBV29-1,TRBJ1-1,TRBD1,CSVTGGSLYTEAFF,TGCAGCGTTACAGGGGGGAGTCTTTACACTGAAGCTTTCTTT
-,TRBV10-3,TRBJ2-7,TRBD2,CAIRAGVDEQYF,TGTGCCATCAGAGCGGGAGTAGACGAGCAGTACTTC
few,TRBV7-9,TRBJ2-2,-,CASRLNTGELFF,TGTGCCAGCAGGCTGAATACCGGGGAGCTGTTTTTT
-,TRBV6-6,TRBJ1-4,TRBD1,CASRGQGYEKLFF,TGTGCCAGCAGGGGACAGGGTTATGAAAAACTGTTTTTT
-,TRBV4-3,TRBJ1-1,-,CASSQGPWGEAFF,TGCGCCAGCAGCCAAGGGCCATGGGGTGAAGCTTTCTTT
few,TRBV20-1,TRBJ2-3,-,CSAPKGYTQYF,TGCAGTGCTCCCAAAGGATATACGCAGTATTTT
-,TRBV6-5,TRBJ1-4,-,CASKGPIEDEKLFF,TGTGCCAGCAAGGGACCCATAGAGGATGAAAAACTGTTTTTT
many,TRBV7-2,TRBJ1-4,TRBD1,CASSLGDSRFNEKLFF,TGTGCCAGCAGCTTAGGGGACAGCCGATTTAATGAAAAACTGTTTTTT
-,TRBV19,TRBJ1-2,TRBD1,CASSIPGQGNYGYTF,TGTGCCAGTAGTATACCGGGACAGGGGAACTATGGCTACACCTTC
-,TRBV5-6,TRBJ1-4,-,CASSPILGREKLFF,TGTGCCAGCAGCCCGATATTAGGTCGGGAAAAACTGTTTTTT
few,TRBV6-2/TRBV6-3,TRBJ2-1,TRBD1,CASRPHRGLYNEQFF,TGTGCCAGCAGGCCCCACAGGGGGCTATACAATGAGCAGTTCTTC
few,TRBV20-1,TRBJ2-7,-,CSAGDIFSEQYF,TGCAGTGCTGGCGACATCTTCTCCGAGCAGTACTTC
-,TRBV6-2/TRBV6-3,TRBJ1-5,-,CASSSRGDGNQPQHF,TGTGCCAGCAGTTCCAGGGGAGATGGAAATCAGCCCCAGCATTTT
-,TRBV12-3/TRBV12-4,TRBJ2-1,TRBD2,CASSPGLASHNEQFF,TGTGCCAGCAGTCCTGGACTAGCGAGCCACAATGAGCAGTTCTTC
-,TRBV7-8,TRBJ2-1,-,CASNFLPVGSRNEQFF,TGTGCCAGCAACTTCCTCCCCGTAGGAAGTCGGAATGAGCAGTTCTTC
few,TRBV6-2/TRBV6-3,TRBJ2-7,TRBD2,CASSWGLAGFHSYEQYF,TGTGCCAGCAGTTGGGGACTAGCGGGCTTTCACTCCTACGAGCAGTACTTC
-,TRBV6-6,TRBJ1-2,-,CASSYLPSGQLSANYGYTF,TGTGCCAGCAGTTACCTGCCCTCAGGGCAACTGTCAGCTAACTATGGCTACACCTTC
-,TRBV4-2,TRBJ2-1,TRBD2,CASSRQLAGSSYNEQFF,TGTGCCAGCAGCCGCCAACTAGCGGGCTCCTCCTACAATGAGCAGTTCTTC
-,TRBV7-6,TRBJ1-2,-,CASSYLAGVDGYTF,TGTGCCAGCAGCTATTTGGCAGGGGTAGATGGCTACACCTTC
-,TRBV14,TRBJ1-2,-,CASSQDISGIGGYTF,TGTGCCAGCAGCCAAGATATCTCAGGGATCGGGGGCTACACCTTC
-,TRBV5-1,TRBJ2-7,TRBD2,CASSLIPGLASYEQYF,TGCGCCAGCAGCTTGATCCCGGGACTAGCTTCCTACGAGCAGTACTTC
few,TRBV7-2,TRBJ2-2,-,CASRNGGFGELFF,TGTGCCAGCAGAAATGGGGGTTTCGGGGAGCTGTTTTTT
few,TRBV11-2,TRBJ2-1,-,CASSLARGPLYNEQFF,TGTGCCAGCAGCTTAGCTCGGGGGCCCCTCTACAATGAGCAGTTCTTC
-,TRBV7-3,TRBJ2-7,TRBD1,CASSLGGGGQGAYEQYF,TGTGCCAGCAGCTTAGGCGGCGGGGGACAGGGTGCCTACGAGCAGTACTTC
few,TRBV7-9,TRBJ1-2,TRBD1,CASSSTRTGGSYGYTF,TGTGCCAGCAGCTCAACCAGAACAGGGGGGAGCTATGGCTACACCTTC
few,TRBV4-3,TRBJ2-2,-,CASSQDESGRGELFF,TGCGCCAGCAGCCAAGATGAATCTGGTCGCGGGGAGCTGTTTTTT
few,TRBV7-9,TRBJ2-3,-,CASTNTRQRGTDTQYF,TGTGCCAGCACCAATACCCGACAAAGAGGCACAGATACGCAGTATTTT
-,TRBV7-2,TRBJ2-5,TRBD2,CASSLAGGGASETQYF,TGTGCCAGCAGCTTAGCGGGCGGGGGGGCGTCGGAGACCCAGTACTTC
-,TRBV19,TRBJ1-4,-,CASSTSGANEKLFF,TGTGCCAGTAGTACGAGCGGGGCTAATGAAAAACTGTTTTTT
once,TRBV18,TRBJ2-7,TRBD1,CASSTNRGPGDEQYF,TGTGCCAGCTCAACGAACAGGGGCCCAGGCGACGAGCAGTACTTC
-,TRBV7-2,TRBJ2-2,-,CASSPYHGELFF,TGTGCCAGCAGCCCCTACCACGGGGAGCTGTTTTTT
-,TRBV7-2,TRBJ1-3,-,CASSPGGQGGSGNTIYF,TGTGCCAGCAGCCCTGGGGGGCAGGGAGGCTCTGGAAACACCATATATTTT
few,TRBV7-8,TRBJ1-6,-,CASSLVITGGYNSPLHF,TGTGCCAGCAGCTTAGTCATCACCGGCGGTTATAATTCACCCCTCCACTTT
-,TRBV7-6,TRBJ1-1,-,CASGGLTGNTEAFF,TGTGCCAGCGGCGGGCTTACGGGGAACACTGAAGCTTTCTTT
-,TRBV12-3/TRBV12-4,TRBJ1-1,TRBD1,CASRQGAGASDRPEAFF,TGTGCCAGCAGACAGGGGGCAGGGGCTTCCGATCGCCCTGAAGCTTTCTTT
-,TRBV19,TRBJ2-5,TRBD2,CASSMRITSGRRGQETQYF,TGTGCCAGTAGTATGCGGATTACTAGCGGGAGGAGGGGTCAAGAGACCCAGTACTTC
-,TRBV20-1,TRBJ1-4,-,CSASVAGERKLFF,TGCAGTGCTAGCGTGGCAGGGGAGCGAAAACTGTTTTTT
-,TRBV19,TRBJ2-1,-,CASRDGGRTNEQFF,TGTGCCAGTAGGGATGGGGGGAGGACTAATGAGCAGTTCTTC
-,TRBV28,TRBJ1-5,-,CASSPTRQKCQPQHF,TGTGCCAGCAGTCCTACCCGACAGAAGTGTCAGCCCCAGCATTTT
-,TRBV10-3,TRBJ2-3,-,CAVGGPFGTDTQYF,TGTGCCGTCGGAGGGCCCTTCGGCACAGATACGCAGTATTTT
few,TRBV7-6,TRBJ2-3,-,CASSLGTGHSDTQYF,TGTGCCAGCAGCTTAGGGACGGGGCATTCAGATACGCAGTATTTT
-,TRBV9,TRBJ2-1,-,CASSVAGRDSAYNEQFF,TGTGCCAGCAGCGTAGCTGGGCGGGATTCAGCCTACAATGAGCAGTTCTTC
few,TRBV11-2,TRBJ2-4,TRBD1,CASSPNRGVAKNIQYF,TGTGCCAGCAGCCCGAACAGGGGGGTGGCCAAAAACATTCAGTACTTC
-,TRBV6-1,TRBJ1-2,-,CASSEAKRIFYGYTF,TGTGCCAGCAGTGAAGCCAAGAGGATTTTCTATGGCTACACCTTC
-,TRBV19,TRBJ2-5,-,CATSDLAGTQYF,TGTGCCACCAGCGACCTGGCGGGGACCCAGTACTTC
-,TRBV20-1,TRBJ1-1,-,CSARDSGEEGDTEAFF,TGCAGTGCTAGAGATTCCGGGGAGGAGGGCGACACTGAAGCTTTCTTT
-,TRBV7-2,TRBJ1-5,-,CASSLEVGPPGHF,TGTGCCAGCAGCCTAGAGGTGGGGCCCCCCGGACATTTT
once,TRBV9,TRBJ1-3,-,CASSVAAAGNTIYF,TGTGCCAGCAGCGTAGCGGCTGCTGGAAACACCATATATTTT
few,TRBV6-8,TRBJ2-6,-,CASSYSGSSGANVLTF,TGTGCCAGCAGTTATTCAGGATCGTCTGGGGCCAACGTCCTGACTTTC
-,TRBV6-1,TRBJ1-2,TRBD1,CASSQRDRTYNYGYTF,TGTGCCAGCAGCCAACGGGACAGGACTTATAACTATGGCTACACCTTC
many,TRBV6-5,TRBJ2-7,TRBD1,CASSYRDSYYEQYF,TGTGCCAGCAGTTACCGGGACAGCTACTACGAGCAGTACTTC
-,TRBV4-1,TRBJ2-7,-,CASSQERTVPYEQYF,TGCGCCAGCAGCCAAGAGAGGACAGTTCCCTACGAGCAGTACTTC
-,TRBV4-1,TRBJ2-4,-,CASSQDLHRARAAKNIQYF,TGCGCCAGCAGCCAAGATCTTCATCGGGCTAGAGCAGCCAAAAACATTCAGTACTTC